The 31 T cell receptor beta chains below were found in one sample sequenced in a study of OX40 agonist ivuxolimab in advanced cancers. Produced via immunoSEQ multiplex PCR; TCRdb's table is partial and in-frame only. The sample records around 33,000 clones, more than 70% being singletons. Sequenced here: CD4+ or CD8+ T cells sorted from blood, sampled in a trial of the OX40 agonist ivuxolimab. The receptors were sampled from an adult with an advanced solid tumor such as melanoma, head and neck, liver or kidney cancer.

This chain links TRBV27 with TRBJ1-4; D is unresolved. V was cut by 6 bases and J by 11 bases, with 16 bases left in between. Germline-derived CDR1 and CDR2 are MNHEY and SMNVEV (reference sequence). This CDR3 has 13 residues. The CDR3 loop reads CASSILRAGKLFF. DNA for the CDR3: TGTGCCAGCAGCATCCTGAGGGCCGGGAAACTGTTTTTT.

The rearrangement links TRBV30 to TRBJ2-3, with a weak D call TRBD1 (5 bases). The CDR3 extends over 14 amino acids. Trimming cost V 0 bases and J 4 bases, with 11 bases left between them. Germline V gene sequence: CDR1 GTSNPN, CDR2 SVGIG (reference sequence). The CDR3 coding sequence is TGTGCCTGGAGTGTACAGGCAGTTTCAGATACGCAGTATTTT. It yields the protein CAWSVQAVSDTQYF.

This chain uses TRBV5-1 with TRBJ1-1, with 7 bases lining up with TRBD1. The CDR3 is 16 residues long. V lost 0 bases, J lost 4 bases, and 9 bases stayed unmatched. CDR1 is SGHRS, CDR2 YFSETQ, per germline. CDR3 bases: TGCGCCAGCAGCTTGGGCACAGGGGCTTGGAGCACTGAAGCTTTCTTT. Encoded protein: CASSLGTGAWSTEAFF.

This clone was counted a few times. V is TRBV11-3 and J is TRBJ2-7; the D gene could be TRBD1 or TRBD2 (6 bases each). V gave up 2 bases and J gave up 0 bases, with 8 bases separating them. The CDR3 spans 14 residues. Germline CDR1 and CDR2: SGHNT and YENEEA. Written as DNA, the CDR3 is TGTGCCAGCAGCTTAAGGGGGGACTCCTACGAGCAGTACTTC. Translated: CASSLRGDSYEQYF. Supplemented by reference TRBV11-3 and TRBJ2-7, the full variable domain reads EAGVVQSPRYKIIEKKQPVAFWCNPISGHNTLYWYLQNLGQGPELLIRYENEEAVDDSQLPKDRFSAERLKGVDSTLKIQPAELGDSAVYLCASSLRGDSYEQYFGPGTRLTVT.

In DNA form, the CDR3 reads TGTGCCAGCAGCTCCCAACCAGGGGTCTATGGCTACACCTTC. Translated: CASSSQPGVYGYTF. V gene TRBV7-9 combines with J gene TRBJ1-2; D possibly corresponds to TRBD1 (6 bases). V was cut by 4 bases and J by 4 bases, with 13 bases left in between. The germline V gene encodes CDR1 SEHNR and CDR2 FQNEAQ (reference sequence). There are 14 residues in the CDR3. The whole variable domain, filled in from reference TRBV7-9 and TRBJ1-2, reads DTGVSQNPRHKITKRGQNVTFRCDPISEHNRLYWYRQTLGQGPEFLTYFQNEAQLEKSRLLSDRFSAERPKGSFSTLEIQRTEQGDSAMYLCASSSQPGVYGYTFGSGTRLTVV.

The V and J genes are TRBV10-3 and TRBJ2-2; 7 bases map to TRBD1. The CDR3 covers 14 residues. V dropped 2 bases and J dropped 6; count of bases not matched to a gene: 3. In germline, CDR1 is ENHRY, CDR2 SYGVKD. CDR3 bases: TGTGCCATCAGTGAGGACAGGGAGTCCGGGGAGCTGTTTTTT. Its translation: CAISEDRESGELFF.

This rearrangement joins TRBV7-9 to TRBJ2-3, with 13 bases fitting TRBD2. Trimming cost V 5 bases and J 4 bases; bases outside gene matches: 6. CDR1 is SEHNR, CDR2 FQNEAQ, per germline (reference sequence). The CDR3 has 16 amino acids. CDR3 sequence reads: CASSHRLAGGADTQYF. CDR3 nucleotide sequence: TGTGCCAGCAGCCACCGACTAGCGGGAGGAGCAGATACGCAGTATTTT.

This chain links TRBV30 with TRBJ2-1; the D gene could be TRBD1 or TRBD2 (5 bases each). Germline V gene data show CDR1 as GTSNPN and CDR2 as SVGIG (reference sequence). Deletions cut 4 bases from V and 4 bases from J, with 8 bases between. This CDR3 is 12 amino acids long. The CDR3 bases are TGTGCCTGGAACTGGGGGTACAATGAGCAGTTCTTC. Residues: CAWNWGYNEQFF.

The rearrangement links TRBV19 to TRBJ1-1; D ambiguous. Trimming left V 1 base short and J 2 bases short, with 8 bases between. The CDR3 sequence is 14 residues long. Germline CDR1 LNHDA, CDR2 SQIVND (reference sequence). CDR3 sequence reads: CASSIVPINTEAFF. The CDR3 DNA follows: TGTGCCAGTAGTATAGTCCCGATTAACACTGAAGCTTTCTTT.

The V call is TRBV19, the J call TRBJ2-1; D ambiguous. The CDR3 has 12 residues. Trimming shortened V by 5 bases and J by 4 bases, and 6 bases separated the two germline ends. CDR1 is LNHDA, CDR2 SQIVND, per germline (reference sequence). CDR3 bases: TGTGCCAGTAGTGTCAGGTACAATGAGCAGTTCTTC. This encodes CASSVRYNEQFF.

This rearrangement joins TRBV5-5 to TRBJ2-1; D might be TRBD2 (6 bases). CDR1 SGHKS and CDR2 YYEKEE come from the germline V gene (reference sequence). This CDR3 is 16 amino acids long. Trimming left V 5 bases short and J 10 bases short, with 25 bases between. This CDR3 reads CASRDPLRHLSGEQFF. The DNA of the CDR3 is TGTGCCAGCAGGGATCCTCTTCGTCACCTGAGCGGGGAGCAGTTCTTC. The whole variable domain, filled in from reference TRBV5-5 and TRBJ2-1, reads DAGVTQSPTHLIKTRGQQVTLRCSPISGHKSVSWYQQVLGQGPQFIFQYYEKEERGRGNFPDRFSARQFPNYSSELNVNALLLGDSALYLCASRDPLRHLSGEQFFGPGTRLTVL.

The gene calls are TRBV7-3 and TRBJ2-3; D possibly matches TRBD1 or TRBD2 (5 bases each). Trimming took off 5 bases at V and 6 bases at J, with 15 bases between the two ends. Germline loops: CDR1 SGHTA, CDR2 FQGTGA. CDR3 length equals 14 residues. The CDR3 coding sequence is TGTGCCAGCAGCACCGGGACCCACCCCGATACGCAGTATTTT. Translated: CASSTGTHPDTQYF.

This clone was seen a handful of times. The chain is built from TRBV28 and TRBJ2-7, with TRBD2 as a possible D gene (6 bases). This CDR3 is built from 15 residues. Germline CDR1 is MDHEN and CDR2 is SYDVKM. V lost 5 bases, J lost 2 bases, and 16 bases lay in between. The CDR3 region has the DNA TGTGCCAGCAGTCTGGCGGGGACTTCTACCTACGAGCAGTACTTC. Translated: CASSLAGTSTYEQYF.

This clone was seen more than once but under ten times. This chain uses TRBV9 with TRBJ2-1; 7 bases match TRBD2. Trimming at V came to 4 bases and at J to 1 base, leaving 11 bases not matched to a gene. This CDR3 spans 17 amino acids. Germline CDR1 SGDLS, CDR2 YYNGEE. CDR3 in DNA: TGTGCCAGCAGCCTCAAGGTAGGCGGGAGTTCCTACAATGAGCAGTTCTTC. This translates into CASSLKVGGSSYNEQFF.

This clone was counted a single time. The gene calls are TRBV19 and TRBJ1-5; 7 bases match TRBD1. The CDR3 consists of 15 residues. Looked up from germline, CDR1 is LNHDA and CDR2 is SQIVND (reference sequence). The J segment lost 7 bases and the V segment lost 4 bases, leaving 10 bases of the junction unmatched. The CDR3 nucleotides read TGTGCCAGTAGTACTCACAGGGGTCATCGACAGCCCCAGCATTTT. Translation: CASSTHRGHRQPQHF. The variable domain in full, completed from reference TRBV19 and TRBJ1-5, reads DGGITQSPKYLFRKEGQNVTLSCEQNLNHDAMYWYRQDPGQGLRLIYYSQIVNDFQKGDIAEGYSVSREKKESFPLTVTSAQKNPTAFYLCASSTHRGHRQPQHFGDGTRLSIL.

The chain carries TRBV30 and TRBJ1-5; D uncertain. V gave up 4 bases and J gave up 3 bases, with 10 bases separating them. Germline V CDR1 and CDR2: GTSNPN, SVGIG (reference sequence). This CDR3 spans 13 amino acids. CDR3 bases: TGTGCCTGGACTGGACGGGACAATCAGCCCCAGCATTTT. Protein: CAWTGRDNQPQHF.

The CDR3 coding sequence is TGTGCCACCAGCAGAGTTCTGGGGGCAAACACAGATACGCAGTATTTT. Encoded protein: CATSRVLGANTDTQYF. The chain carries TRBV15 and TRBJ2-3; D is perhaps TRBD1 (6 bases). The germline gives CDR1 LNHNV, CDR2 YYDKDF (reference sequence). The germline V and J ends were trimmed by 1 base and 2 bases, with 13 bases remaining between them. The CDR3 runs 16 residues.

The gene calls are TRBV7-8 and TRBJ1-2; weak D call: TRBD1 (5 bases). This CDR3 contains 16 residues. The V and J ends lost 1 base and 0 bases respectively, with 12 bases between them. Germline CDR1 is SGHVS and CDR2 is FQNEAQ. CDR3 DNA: TGTGCCAGCAGCTTAGTGGGGCGCCTAGCTAACTATGGCTACACCTTC. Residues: CASSLVGRLANYGYTF.

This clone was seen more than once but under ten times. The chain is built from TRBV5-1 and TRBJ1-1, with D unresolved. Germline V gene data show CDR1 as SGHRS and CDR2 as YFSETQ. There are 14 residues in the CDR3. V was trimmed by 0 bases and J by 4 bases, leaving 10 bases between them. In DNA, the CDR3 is TGCGCCAGCAGCTTGGCTAGTATTAGCACTGAAGCTTTCTTT. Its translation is CASSLASISTEAFF.

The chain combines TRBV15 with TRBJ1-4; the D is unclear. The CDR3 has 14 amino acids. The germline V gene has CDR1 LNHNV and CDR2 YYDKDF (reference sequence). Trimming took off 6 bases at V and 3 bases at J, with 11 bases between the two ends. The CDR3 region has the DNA TGTGCCACCAGGCCTCAGGTGGCTAATGAAAAACTGTTTTTT. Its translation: CATRPQVANEKLFF.

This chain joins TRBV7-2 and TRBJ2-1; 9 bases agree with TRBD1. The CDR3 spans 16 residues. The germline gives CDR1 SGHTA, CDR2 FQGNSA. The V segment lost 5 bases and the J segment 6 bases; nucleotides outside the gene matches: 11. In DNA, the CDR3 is TGTGCCAGCAGCATGTCTGGGGGACAGGGTGGCAATGAGCAGTTCTTC. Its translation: CASSMSGGQGGNEQFF.

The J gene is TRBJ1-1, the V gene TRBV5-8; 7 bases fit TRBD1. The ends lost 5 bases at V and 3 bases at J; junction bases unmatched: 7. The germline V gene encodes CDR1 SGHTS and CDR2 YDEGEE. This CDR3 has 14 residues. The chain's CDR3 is CASSATGRYTEAFF. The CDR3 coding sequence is TGTGCCAGCAGTGCGACAGGGCGTTACACTGAAGCTTTCTTT. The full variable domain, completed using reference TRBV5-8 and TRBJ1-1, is EAGVTQSPTHLIKTRGQQATLRCSPISGHTSVYWYQQALGLGLQFLLWYDEGEERNRGNFPPRFSGRQFPNYSSELNVNALELEDSALYLCASSATGRYTEAFFGQGTRLTVV.

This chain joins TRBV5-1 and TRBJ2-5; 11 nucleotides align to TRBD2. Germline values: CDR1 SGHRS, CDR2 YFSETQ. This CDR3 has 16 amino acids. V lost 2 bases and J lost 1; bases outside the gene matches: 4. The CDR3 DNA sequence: TGCGCCAGCAGCTTAAGTCTAGCGGGAGGCCAAGAGACCCAGTACTTC. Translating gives CASSLSLAGGQETQYF.

The CDR3 DNA reads as TGTGCCAGCAGTTATAGCGGGAGCAGTGATGAGCAGTTCTTC. Translating it yields CASSYSGSSDEQFF. V usage is TRBV7-2 and J usage is TRBJ2-1; TRBD2 agrees at 9 bases. CDR1 is SGHTA, CDR2 FQGNSA, per germline. The ends lost 6 bases at V and 8 bases at J; junction bases unmatched: 8. This CDR3 has 14 residues.

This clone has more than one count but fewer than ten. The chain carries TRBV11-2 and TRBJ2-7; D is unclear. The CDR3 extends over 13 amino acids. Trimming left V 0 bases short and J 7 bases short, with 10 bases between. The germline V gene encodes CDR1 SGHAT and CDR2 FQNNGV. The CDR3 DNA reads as TGTGCCAGCAGCTTAGACCGTCTGGGGGAGCAGTACTTC. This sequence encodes CASSLDRLGEQYF.

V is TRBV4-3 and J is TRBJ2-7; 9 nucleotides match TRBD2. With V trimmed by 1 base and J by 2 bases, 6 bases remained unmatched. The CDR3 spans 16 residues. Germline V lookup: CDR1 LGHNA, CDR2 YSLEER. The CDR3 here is CASSQGLAGKAYEQYF. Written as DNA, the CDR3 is TGCGCCAGCAGCCAAGGTCTAGCGGGAAAGGCCTACGAGCAGTACTTC.

CDR3 amino acids: CASSGQGANYGYTF. CDR3 nucleotide sequence: TGTGCCAGCAGTGGACAGGGAGCTAACTATGGCTACACCTTC. The chain couples TRBV25-1 to TRBJ1-2; the match to TRBD1 covers 7 bases. CDR3 size: 14 residues. After removal of 4 bases from V and 0 bases from J, the junction contained 2 bases not matched to a gene. In germline, CDR1 is MGHDK, CDR2 SYGVNS.

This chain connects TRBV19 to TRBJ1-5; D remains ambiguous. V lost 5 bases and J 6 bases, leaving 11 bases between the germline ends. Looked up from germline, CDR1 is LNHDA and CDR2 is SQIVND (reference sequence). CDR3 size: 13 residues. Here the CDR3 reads CASSGYSGQPQHF. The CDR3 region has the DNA TGTGCCAGTAGTGGGTACTCAGGTCAGCCCCAGCATTTT.

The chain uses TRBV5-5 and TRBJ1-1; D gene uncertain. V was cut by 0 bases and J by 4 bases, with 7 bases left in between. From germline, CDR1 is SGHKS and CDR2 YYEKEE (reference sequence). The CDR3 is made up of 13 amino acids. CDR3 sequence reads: CASSLEWGTEAFF. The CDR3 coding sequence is TGTGCCAGCAGCTTGGAGTGGGGCACTGAAGCTTTCTTT.

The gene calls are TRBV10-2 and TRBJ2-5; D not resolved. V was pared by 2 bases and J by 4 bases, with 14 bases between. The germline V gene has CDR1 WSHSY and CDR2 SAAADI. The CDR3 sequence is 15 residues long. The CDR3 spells CASSEDSNRIETQYF. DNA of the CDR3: TGCGCCAGCAGTGAGGACTCTAACCGGATAGAGACCCAGTACTTC.

For the CDR3, the DNA is TGTGCCAGCAGTTTATCGATGGGGGGGGTTGGCTACACCTTC. This translates into CASSLSMGGVGYTF. The chain employs TRBV27 and TRBJ1-2, with a possible D match to TRBD1 (5 bases). CDR3 length: 14 residues. The germline V gene encodes CDR1 MNHEY and CDR2 SMNVEV (reference sequence). V was pared by 0 bases and J by 7 bases, with 12 bases between.